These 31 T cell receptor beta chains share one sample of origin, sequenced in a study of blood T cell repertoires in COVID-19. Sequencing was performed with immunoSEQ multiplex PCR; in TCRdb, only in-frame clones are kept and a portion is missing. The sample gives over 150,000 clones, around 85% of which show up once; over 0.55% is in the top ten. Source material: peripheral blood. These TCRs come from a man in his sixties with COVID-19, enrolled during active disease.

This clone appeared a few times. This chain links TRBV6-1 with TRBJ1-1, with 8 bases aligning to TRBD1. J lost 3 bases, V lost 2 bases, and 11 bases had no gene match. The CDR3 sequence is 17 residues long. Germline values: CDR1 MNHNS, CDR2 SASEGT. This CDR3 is CASSEPLLDRVDTEAFF. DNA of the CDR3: TGTGCCAGCAGTGAACCCCTCCTGGACAGGGTGGACACTGAAGCTTTCTTT.

This chain's CDR3 is CAISEVEGNSPLHF. CDR3 nucleotide sequence: TGTGCCATCAGTGAGGTCGAGGGCAATTCACCCCTCCACTTT. The genes are TRBV10-3 and TRBJ1-6; D unclear. CDR3 length: 14 amino acids. Per germline, CDR1 ENHRY and CDR2 SYGVKD. V was shortened by 2 bases and J by 7 bases, with 9 bases between the two germline ends.

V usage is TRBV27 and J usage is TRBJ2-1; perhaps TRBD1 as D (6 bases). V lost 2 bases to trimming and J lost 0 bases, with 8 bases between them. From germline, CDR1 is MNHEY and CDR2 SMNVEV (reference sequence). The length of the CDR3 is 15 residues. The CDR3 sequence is CASSLQGNSYNEQFF. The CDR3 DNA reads TGTGCCAGCAGTTTACAGGGGAACTCCTACAATGAGCAGTTCTTC.

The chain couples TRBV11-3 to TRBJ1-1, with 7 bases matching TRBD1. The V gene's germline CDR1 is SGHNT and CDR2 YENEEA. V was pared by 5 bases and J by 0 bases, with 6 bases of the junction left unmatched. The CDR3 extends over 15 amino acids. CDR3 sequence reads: CASSNRQGLNTEAFF. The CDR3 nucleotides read TGTGCCAGCAGCAACCGACAGGGACTGAACACTGAAGCTTTCTTT.

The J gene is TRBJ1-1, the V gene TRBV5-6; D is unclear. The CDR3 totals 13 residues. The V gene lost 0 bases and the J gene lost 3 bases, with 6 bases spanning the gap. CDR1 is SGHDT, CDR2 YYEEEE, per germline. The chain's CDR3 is CASSLGGDTEAFF. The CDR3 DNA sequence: TGTGCCAGCAGCTTGGGCGGCGACACTGAAGCTTTCTTT.

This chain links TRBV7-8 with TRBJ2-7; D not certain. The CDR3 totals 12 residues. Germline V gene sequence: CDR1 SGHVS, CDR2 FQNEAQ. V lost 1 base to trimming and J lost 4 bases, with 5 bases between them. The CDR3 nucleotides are TGTGCCAGCAGCTTAGTAATATACGAGCAGTACTTC. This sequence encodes CASSLVIYEQYF.

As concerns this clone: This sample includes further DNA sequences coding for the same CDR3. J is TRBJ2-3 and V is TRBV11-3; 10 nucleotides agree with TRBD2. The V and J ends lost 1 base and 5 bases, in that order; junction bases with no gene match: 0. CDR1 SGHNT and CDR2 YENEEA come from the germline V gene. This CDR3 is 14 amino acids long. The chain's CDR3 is CASSLGLAGDTQYF. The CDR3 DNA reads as TGTGCCAGCAGCTTAGGACTAGCGGGAGATACGCAGTATTTT.

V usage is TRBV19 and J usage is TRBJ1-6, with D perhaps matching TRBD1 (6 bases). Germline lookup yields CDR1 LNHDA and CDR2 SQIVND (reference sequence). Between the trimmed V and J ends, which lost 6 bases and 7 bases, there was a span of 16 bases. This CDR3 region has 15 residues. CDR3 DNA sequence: TGTGCCAGTAGAGCCCTGGGGAGGGGGAATTCACCCCTCCACTTT. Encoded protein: CASRALGRGNSPLHF.

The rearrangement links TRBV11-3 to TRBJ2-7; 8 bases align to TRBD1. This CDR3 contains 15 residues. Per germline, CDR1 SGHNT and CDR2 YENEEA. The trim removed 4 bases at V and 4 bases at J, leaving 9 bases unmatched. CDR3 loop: CASSSLGGQVYEQYF. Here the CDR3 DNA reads TGTGCCAGCAGCTCGCTGGGGGGACAGGTTTACGAGCAGTACTTC.

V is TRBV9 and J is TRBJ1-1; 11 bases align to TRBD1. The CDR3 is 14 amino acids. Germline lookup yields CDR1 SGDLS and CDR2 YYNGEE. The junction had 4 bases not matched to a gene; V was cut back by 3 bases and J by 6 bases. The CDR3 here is CASSGGQGASEAFF. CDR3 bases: TGTGCCAGCAGCGGTGGACAGGGGGCGTCTGAAGCTTTCTTT.

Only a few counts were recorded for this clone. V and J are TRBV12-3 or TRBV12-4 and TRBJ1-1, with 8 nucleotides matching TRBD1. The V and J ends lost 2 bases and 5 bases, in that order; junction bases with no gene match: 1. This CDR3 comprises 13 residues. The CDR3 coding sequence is TGTGCCAGCAGTTTATACAGGGGGACTGAAGCTTTCTTT. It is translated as CASSLYRGTEAFF.

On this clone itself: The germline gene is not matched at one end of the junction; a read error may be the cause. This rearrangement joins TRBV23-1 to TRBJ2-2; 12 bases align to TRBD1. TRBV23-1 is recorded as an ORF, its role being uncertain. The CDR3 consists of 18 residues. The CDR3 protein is CATRGGQGARSCSRGAVF. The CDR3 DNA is TGCGCCACCCGGGGGGGACAGGGGGCGAGGAGTTGTAGCCGGGGAGCTGTTTTT.

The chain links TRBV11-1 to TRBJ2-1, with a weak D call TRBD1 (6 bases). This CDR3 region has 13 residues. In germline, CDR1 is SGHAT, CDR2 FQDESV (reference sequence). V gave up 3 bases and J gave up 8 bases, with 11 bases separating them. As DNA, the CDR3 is TGTGCCAGCAGCTTGGGGGCTGTCGATGAGCAGTTCTTC. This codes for CASSLGAVDEQFF.

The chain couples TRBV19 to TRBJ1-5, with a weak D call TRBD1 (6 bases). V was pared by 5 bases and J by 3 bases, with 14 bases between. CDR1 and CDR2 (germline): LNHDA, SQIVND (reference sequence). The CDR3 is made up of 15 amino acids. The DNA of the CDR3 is TGTGCCAGTAGTTCAGGGGCAGCTAACAATCAGCCCCAGCATTTT. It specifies CASSSGAANNQPQHF. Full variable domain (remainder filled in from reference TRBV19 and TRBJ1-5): DGGITQSPKYLFRKEGQNVTLSCEQNLNHDAMYWYRQDPGQGLRLIYYSQIVNDFQKGDIAEGYSVSREKKESFPLTVTSAQKNPTAFYLCASSSGAANNQPQHFGDGTRLSIL.

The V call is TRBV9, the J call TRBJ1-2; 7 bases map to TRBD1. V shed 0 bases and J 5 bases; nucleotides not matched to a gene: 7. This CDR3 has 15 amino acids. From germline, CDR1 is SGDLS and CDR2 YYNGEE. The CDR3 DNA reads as TGTGCCAGCAGCGTAGAGTACAGGGGATCTTATGGCTACACCTTC. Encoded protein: CASSVEYRGSYGYTF.

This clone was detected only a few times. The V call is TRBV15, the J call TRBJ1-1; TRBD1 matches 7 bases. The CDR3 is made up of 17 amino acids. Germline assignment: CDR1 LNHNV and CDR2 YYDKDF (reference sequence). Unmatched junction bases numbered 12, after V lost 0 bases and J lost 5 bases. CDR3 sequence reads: CATSRDTVEGGRTEAFF. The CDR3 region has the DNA TGTGCCACCAGCAGAGATACGGTGGAAGGGGGCAGGACTGAAGCTTTCTTT.

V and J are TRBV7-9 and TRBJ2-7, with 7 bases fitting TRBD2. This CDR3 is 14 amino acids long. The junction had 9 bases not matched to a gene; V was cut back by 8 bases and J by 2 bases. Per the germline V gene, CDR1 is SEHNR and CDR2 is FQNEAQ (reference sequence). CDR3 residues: CASGGGRRAYEQYF. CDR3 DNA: TGTGCCAGCGGGGGGGGTCGCAGGGCCTACGAGCAGTACTTC.

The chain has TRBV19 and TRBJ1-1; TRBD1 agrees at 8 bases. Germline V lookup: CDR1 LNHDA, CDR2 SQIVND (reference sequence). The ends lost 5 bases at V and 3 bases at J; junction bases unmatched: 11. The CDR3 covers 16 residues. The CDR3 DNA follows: TGTGCCAGTAGTCTAAGGACAGGGATTGTTCACACTGAAGCTTTCTTT. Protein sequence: CASSLRTGIVHTEAFF.

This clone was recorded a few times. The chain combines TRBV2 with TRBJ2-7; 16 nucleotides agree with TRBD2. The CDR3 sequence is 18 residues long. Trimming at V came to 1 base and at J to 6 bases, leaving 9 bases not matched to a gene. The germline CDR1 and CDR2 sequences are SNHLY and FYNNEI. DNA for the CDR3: TGTGCCAGCAGTGAAGGGATTGGGACTAGCGGGAGGGGATCCGAGCAGTACTTC. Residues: CASSEGIGTSGRGSEQYF.

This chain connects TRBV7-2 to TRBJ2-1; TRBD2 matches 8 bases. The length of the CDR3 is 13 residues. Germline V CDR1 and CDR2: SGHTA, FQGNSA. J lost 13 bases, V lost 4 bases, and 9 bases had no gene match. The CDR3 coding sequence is TGTGCCAGCAGCTCGGGGGGGCCCACGGCCCAGTTCTTC. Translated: CASSSGGPTAQFF. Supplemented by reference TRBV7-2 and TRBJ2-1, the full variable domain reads GAGVSQSPSNKVTEKGKDVELRCDPISGHTALYWYRQSLGQGLEFLIYFQGNSAPDKSGLPSDRFSAERTGGSVSTLTIQRTQQEDSAVYLCASSSGGPTAQFFGPGTRLTVL.

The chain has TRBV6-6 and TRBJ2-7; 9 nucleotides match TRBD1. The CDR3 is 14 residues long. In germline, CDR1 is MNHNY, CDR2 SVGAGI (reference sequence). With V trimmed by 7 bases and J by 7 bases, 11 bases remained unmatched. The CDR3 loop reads CASTQGTGLREQYF. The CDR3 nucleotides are TGTGCCAGCACCCAAGGGACAGGGCTTAGAGAGCAGTACTTC.

The CDR3 here is CASSQGLNEKLFF. DNA of the CDR3: TGTGCCAGCTCACAGGGACTTAATGAAAAACTGTTTTTT. The chain employs TRBV18 and TRBJ1-4; weak D call: TRBD1 (5 bases). Germline CDR1 KGHSH, CDR2 LQKENI. Deletions cut 4 bases from V and 4 bases from J, with 7 bases between. CDR3 size: 13 residues.

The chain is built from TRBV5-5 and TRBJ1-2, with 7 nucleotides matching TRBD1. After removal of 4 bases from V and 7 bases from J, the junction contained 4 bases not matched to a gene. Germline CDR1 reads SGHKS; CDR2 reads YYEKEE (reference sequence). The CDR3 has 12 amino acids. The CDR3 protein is CASSKTGTGYTF. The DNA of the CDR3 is TGTGCCAGCAGCAAGACAGGGACTGGCTACACCTTC.

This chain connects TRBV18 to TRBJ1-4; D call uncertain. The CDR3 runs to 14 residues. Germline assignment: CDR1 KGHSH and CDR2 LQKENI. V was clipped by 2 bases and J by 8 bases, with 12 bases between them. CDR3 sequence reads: CASSPMNTGEKLFF. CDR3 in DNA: TGTGCCAGCTCACCAATGAACACGGGAGAAAAACTGTTTTTT.

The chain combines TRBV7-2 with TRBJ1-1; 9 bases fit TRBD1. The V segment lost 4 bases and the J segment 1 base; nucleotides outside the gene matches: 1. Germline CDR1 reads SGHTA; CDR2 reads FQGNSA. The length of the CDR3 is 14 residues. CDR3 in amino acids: CASSSGQGNTEAFF. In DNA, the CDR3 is TGTGCCAGCAGCTCGGGACAGGGGAACACTGAAGCTTTCTTT.

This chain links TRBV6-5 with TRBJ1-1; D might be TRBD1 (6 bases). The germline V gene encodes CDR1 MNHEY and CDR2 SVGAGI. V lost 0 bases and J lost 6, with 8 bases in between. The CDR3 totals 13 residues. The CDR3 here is CASSYSDRPEAFF. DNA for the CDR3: TGTGCCAGCAGTTACTCGGACAGACCTGAAGCTTTCTTT.

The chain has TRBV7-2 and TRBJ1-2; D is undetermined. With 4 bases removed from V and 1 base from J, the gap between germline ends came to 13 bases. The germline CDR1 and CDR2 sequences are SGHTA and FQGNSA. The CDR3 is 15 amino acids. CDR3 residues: CASSWGDEFNYGYTF. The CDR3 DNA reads TGTGCCAGCAGCTGGGGAGACGAGTTTAACTATGGCTACACCTTC.

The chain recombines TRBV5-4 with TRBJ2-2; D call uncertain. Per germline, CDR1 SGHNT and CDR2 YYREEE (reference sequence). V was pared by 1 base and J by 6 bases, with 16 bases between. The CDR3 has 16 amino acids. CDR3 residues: CASSLNPGVFAGELFF. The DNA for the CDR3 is TGTGCCAGCAGCTTGAACCCAGGTGTTTTCGCCGGGGAGCTGTTTTTT.

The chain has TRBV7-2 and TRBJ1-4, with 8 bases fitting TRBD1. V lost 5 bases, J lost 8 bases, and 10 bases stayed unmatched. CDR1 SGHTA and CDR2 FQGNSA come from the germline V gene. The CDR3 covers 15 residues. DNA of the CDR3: TGTGCCAGCAGCCCGCCAGGGGGCGTCGGGGAAAAACTGTTTTTT. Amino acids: CASSPPGGVGEKLFF.

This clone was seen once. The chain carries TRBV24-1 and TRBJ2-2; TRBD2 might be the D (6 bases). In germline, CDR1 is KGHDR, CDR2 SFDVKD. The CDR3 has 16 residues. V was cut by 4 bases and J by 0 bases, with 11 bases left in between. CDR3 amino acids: CATSETPGANTGELFF. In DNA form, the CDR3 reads TGTGCCACCAGTGAGACTCCGGGGGCGAACACCGGGGAGCTGTTTTTT.

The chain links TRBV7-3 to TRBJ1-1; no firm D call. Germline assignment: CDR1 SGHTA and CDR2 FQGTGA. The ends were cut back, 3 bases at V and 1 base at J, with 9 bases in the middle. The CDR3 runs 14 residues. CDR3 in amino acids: CASSLYSQNTEAFF. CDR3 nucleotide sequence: TGTGCCAGCAGCTTGTATTCACAGAACACTGAAGCTTTCTTT.